Below, 10 T cell receptor beta chains from the same sample are listed, as sequenced in a study of siplizumab effects on memory and regulatory T cells. Sequencing was performed with immunoSEQ multiplex PCR; in TCRdb, only in-frame clones are kept and a portion is missing. The sample lists more than 95,000 clones; roughly 91% were seen once. Sequencing was performed on CD4+ T cells sorted from blood. The receptors here all came from a human donor in good health.

V usage is TRBV9 and J usage is TRBJ1-3; unclear D gene. The CDR3 totals 14 residues. Germline V lookup: CDR1 SGDLS, CDR2 YYNGEE. V gave up 3 bases and J gave up 0 bases, with 7 bases separating them. In nucleotides, the CDR3 is TGTGCCAGCAGCGCGGCTTTCTCTGGAAACACCATATATTTT. Its translation is CASSAAFSGNTIYF.

The chain is built from TRBV30 and TRBJ2-2; D not certain. Per germline, CDR1 GTSNPN and CDR2 SVGIG (reference sequence). This CDR3 region has 13 residues. Trimming shortened V by 2 bases and J by 1 base, and 5 bases separated the two germline ends. The chain's CDR3 is CAWSRGNTGELFF. Written as DNA, the CDR3 is TGTGCCTGGAGTCGCGGGAACACCGGGGAGCTGTTTTTT.

This clone was counted a few times. The chain employs TRBV7-2 and TRBJ2-7, with TRBD1 identical over 8 bases. There are 13 residues in the CDR3. Germline V gives CDR1 SGHTA, CDR2 FQGNSA. V lost 6 bases to trimming and J lost 4 bases; unmatched junction nucleotides: 5. The CDR3 bases are TGTGCCAGCAGGGACGGGACAGGTTACGAGCAGTACTTC. This sequence encodes CASRDGTGYEQYF.

The chain carries TRBV5-6 and TRBJ1-1; 8 positions agree with TRBD1. The CDR3 extends over 15 amino acids. Germline assignment: CDR1 SGHDT and CDR2 YYEEEE. The V segment lost 4 bases and the J segment 3 bases; nucleotides outside the gene matches: 8. CDR3 residues: CASSPDTGGHTEAFF. The CDR3 DNA sequence: TGTGCCAGCAGCCCGGACACAGGGGGGCACACTGAAGCTTTCTTT.

This clone occurred once. This chain links TRBV10-3 with TRBJ1-6; unclear D gene. The CDR3 extends over 13 amino acids. CDR1 and CDR2 from the germline V gene are ENHRY and SYGVKD. V was shortened by 4 bases and J by 8 bases, with 9 bases between the two germline ends. The CDR3 is CAISAGKDSPLHF. The CDR3 nucleotides are TGTGCCATCAGTGCCGGTAAGGATTCACCCCTCCACTTT.

A remark on this clone: The sample has other DNA sequences that encode this CDR3 too. The chain joins TRBV18 to TRBJ2-6, with D unresolved. Trimming removed 3 bases from V and 1 base from J, with 7 bases in between. In germline, CDR1 is KGHSH, CDR2 LQKENI. The CDR3 length is 15 residues. The chain's CDR3 is CASSPPRSGANVLTF. The CDR3 DNA reads as TGTGCCAGCTCACCGCCGAGGTCTGGGGCCAACGTCCTGACTTTC.

This clone was picked up a small number of times. This chain links TRBV10-1 with TRBJ1-5; D unresolved. Looked up from germline, CDR1 is WNHNN and CDR2 is SYGVQD (reference sequence). V was shortened by 0 bases and J by 6 bases, with 9 bases between the two germline ends. This CDR3 is built from 14 residues. For the CDR3, the DNA is TGCGCCAGCAGTGAGTCTGGGGATCGTCAGCCCCAGCATTTT. As protein: CASSESGDRQPQHF.

The chain has TRBV5-1 and TRBJ2-7; 13 bases match TRBD2. CDR1 and CDR2 (germline): SGHRS, YFSETQ. Trimming at V came to 3 bases and at J to 5 bases, leaving 8 bases not matched to a gene. The CDR3 extends over 16 amino acids. The CDR3, as DNA: TGCGCCAGCAGCTCGCCCGGGACTAGCGGGATAGACGAGCAGTACTTC. Its protein is CASSSPGTSGIDEQYF.

The chain employs TRBV14 and TRBJ2-5; TRBD1 matches 9 bases. This CDR3 contains 13 residues. The germline CDR1 and CDR2 sequences are SGHDN and FVKESK. V gave up 4 bases and J gave up 5 bases; unmatched junction bases: 2. The CDR3 protein is CASSRGTGETQYF. CDR3 DNA sequence: TGTGCCAGCAGCCGCGGGACAGGGGAGACCCAGTACTTC.

This chain uses TRBV30 with TRBJ2-3; D remains unclear. Germline V gene sequence: CDR1 GTSNPN, CDR2 SVGIG (reference sequence). The CDR3 covers 12 residues. V was clipped by 4 bases and J by 1 base, with 6 bases between them. CDR3 region: CAWIMGTDTQYF. CDR3 bases: TGTGCCTGGATTATGGGCACAGATACGCAGTATTTT.